This T cell receptor (beta chain) was sequenced during a study of CD8+ T cells in alopecia areata. Study background: In an open-label trial, patients got 5 to 10 mg tofacitinib twice daily.

Isolated RNA was reverse transcribed into cDNA used as the sequencing template. Measured with immunoSEQ multiplex PCR; TCRdb has only the in-frame clones, and not every one. Here the sample spans around 250,000 clones, 67% being singletons. CDR1 is SGHTA, CDR2 FQGNSA, per germline. V was trimmed by 11 bases and J by 2 bases, leaving 17 bases between them. The CDR3 length is 14 residues. Concerning this clone: Its antigen is still unknown.

Study observations and caveats: Scalp sample sequencing also detects resident alphabeta T cells of normal skin. An increase in clonality over normal scalp was evident in lesional scalp, especially alopecia totalis/universalis.

This receptor was taken from a human donor with alopecia areata. Here the sequenced sample was CD4+ T cells sorted from blood, taken at week 0. V gene TRBV7-2 combines with J gene TRBJ2-3, with D possibly called TRBD1 or TRBD2 (5 bases each). The DNA for the CDR3 is TGTGCCGTACCCCGGGGCAGTTCCACAGATACGCAGTATTTT. Translation: CAVPRGSSTDTQYF. Full variable domain (rest looked up from reference TRBV7-2 and TRBJ2-3): GAGVSQSPSNKVTEKGKDVELRCDPISGHTALYWYRQSLGQGLEFLIYFQGNSAPDKSGLPSDRFSAERTGGSVSTLTIQRTQQEDSAVYLCAVPRGSSTDTQYFGPGTRLTVL.